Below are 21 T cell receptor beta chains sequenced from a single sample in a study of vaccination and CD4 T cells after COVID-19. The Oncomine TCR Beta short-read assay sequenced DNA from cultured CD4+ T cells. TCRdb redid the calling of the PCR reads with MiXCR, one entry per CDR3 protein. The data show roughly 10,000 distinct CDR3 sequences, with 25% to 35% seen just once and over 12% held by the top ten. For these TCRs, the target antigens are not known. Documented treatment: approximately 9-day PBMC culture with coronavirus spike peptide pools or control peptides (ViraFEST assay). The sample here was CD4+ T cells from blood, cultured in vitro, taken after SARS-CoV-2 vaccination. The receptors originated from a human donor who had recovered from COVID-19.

The CDR3 DNA reads TGTGCCAGCAGTTATGGCAGGGCACTGAACACTGAAGCTTTCTTT. The encoded protein is CASSYGRALNTEAFF. The V gene is TRBV6-5, the J gene TRBJ1-1; D is perhaps TRBD1 (5 bases). The CDR3 totals 15 residues. V was pared by 3 bases and J by 0 bases, with 11 bases between. The germline V gene encodes CDR1 MNHEY and CDR2 SVGAGI.

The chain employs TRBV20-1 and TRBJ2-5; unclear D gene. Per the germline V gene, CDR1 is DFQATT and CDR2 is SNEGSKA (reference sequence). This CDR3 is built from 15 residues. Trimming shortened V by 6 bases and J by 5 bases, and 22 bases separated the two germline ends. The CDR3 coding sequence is TGCAGTGCACCCCCCGAGCGCCGGGTTGGGGAGACCCAGTACTTC. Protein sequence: CSAPPERRVGETQYF.

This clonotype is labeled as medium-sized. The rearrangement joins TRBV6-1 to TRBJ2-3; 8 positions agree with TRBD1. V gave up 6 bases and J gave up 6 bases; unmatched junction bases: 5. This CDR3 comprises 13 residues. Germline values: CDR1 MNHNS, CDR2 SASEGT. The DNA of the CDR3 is TGTGCCAGCAGCCGGACAGGGTTGGATACGCAGTATTTT. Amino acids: CASSRTGLDTQYF.

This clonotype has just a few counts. The CDR3 protein is CSASGSRLEAYF. The CDR3 region has the DNA TGCAGTGCTAGCGGGAGTCGCCTTGAGGCGTACTTC. J is TRBJ2-7 and V is TRBV20-1; TRBD2 is a possible D gene (6 bases). This CDR3 is built from 12 residues. Germline V gene sequence: CDR1 DFQATT, CDR2 SNEGSKA (reference sequence). V lost 3 bases and J 12 bases, leaving 18 bases between the germline ends.

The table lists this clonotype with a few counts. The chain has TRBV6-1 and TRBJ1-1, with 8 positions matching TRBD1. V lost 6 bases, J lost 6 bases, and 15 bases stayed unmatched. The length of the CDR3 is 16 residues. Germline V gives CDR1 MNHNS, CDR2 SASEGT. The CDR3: CASRNGQGSRRAEAFF. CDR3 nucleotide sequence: TGTGCCAGCAGAAACGGACAGGGTAGTCGCAGGGCTGAAGCTTTCTTT.

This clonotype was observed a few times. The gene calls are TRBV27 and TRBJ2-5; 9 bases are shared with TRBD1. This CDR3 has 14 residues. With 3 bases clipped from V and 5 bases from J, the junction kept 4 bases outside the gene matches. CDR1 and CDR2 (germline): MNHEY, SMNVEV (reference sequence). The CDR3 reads CASSLAGTGETQYF. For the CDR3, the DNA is TGTGCCAGCAGTTTGGCCGGGACAGGGGAGACCCAGTACTTC.

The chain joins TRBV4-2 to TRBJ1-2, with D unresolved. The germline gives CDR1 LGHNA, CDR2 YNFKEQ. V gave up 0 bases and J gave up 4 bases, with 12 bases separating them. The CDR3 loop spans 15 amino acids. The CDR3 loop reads CASSQEMQFLYGYTF. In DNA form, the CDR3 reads TGTGCCAGCAGCCAAGAAATGCAGTTCCTCTATGGCTACACCTTC.

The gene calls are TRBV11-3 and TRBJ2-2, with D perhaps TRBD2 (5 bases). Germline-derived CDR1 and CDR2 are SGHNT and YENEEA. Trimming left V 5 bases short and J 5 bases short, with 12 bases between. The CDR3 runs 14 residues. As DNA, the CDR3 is TGTGCCAGCAGCAGTCGGGAAAGGACCGGGGAGCTGTTTTTT. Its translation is CASSSRERTGELFF.

In DNA form, the CDR3 reads TGTGCCAGCAGCTTGGCTGGGGTACAGCAGCCCCAGCATTTT. It specifies CASSLAGVQQPQHF. This chain links TRBV5-6 with TRBJ1-5; D not certain. Germline lookup yields CDR1 SGHDT and CDR2 YYEEEE. Trimming removed 0 bases from V and 7 bases from J, with 11 bases in between. The CDR3 runs to 14 residues.

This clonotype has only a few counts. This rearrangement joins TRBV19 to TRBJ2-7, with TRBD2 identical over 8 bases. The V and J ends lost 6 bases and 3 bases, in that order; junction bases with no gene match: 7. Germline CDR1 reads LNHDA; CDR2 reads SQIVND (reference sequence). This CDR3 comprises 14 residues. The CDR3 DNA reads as TGTGCCAGTAGGTCCCTAGCGGGCCACTACGAGCAGTACTTC. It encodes CASRSLAGHYEQYF.

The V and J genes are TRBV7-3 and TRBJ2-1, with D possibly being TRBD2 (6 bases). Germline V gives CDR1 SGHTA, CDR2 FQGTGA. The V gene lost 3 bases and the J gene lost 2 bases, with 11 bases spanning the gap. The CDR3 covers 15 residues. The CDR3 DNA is TGTGCCAGCAGCTTGATCGGGAGCACCTACAATGAGCAGTTCTTC. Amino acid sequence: CASSLIGSTYNEQFF.

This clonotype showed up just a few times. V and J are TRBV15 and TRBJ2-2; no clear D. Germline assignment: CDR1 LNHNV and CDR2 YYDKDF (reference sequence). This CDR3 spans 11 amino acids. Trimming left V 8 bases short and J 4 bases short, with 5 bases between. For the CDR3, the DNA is TGTGCCACCGGGCGCACCGGGGAGCTGTTTTTT. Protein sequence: CATGRTGELFF.

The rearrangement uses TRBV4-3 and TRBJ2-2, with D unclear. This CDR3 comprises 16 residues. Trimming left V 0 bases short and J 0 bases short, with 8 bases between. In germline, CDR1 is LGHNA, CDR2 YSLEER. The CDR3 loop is CASSQDTWANTGELFF. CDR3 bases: TGCGCCAGCAGCCAAGATACCTGGGCGAACACCGGGGAGCTGTTTTTT.

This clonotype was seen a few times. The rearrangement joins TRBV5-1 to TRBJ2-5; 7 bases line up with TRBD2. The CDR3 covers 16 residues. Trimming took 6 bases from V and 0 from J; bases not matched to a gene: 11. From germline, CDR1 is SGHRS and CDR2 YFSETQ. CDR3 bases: TGCGCCAGCACGTACTCTAGCGGAACGTACCAAGAGACCCAGTACTTC. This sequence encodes CASTYSSGTYQETQYF. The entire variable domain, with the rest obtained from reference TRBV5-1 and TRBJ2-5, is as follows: KAGVTQTPRYLIKTRGQQVTLSCSPISGHRSVSWYQQTPGQGLQFLFEYFSETQRNKGNFPGRFSGRQFSNSRSEMNVSTLELGDSALYLCASTYSSGTYQETQYFGPGTRLLVL.

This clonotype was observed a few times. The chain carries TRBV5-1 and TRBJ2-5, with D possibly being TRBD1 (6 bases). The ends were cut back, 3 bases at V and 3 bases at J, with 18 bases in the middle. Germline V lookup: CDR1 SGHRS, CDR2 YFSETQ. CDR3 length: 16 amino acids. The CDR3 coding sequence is TGCGCCAGCAGCTCCATTGGGACACTCACTAAAGAGACCCAGTACTTC. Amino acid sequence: CASSSIGTLTKETQYF.

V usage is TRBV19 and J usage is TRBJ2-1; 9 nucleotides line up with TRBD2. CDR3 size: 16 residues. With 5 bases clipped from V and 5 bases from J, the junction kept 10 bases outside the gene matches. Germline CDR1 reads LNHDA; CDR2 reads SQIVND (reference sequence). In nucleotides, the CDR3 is TGTGCCAGTAGTCGCGGTATAGCGGGAGTCAACAATGAGCAGTTCTTC. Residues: CASSRGIAGVNNEQFF.

The CDR3 spells CASSLVAATGGDYEQYF. CDR3 bases: TGTGCCAGCAGCTTAGTCGCGGCGACAGGGGGTGACTACGAGCAGTACTTC. J is TRBJ2-7 and V is TRBV7-2; 9 nucleotides line up with TRBD1. V shed 1 base, J shed 3 bases, and the junction held 10 bases outside the gene matches. Germline-derived CDR1 and CDR2 are SGHTA and FQGNSA. CDR3 size: 17 residues.

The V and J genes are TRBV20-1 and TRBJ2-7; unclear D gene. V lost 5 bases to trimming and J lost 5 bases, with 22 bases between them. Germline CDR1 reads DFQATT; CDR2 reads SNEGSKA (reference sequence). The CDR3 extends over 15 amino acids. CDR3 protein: CSAGRKSLLPHEQYF. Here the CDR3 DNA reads TGCAGTGCTGGCAGAAAGTCCTTACTCCCCCACGAGCAGTACTTC.

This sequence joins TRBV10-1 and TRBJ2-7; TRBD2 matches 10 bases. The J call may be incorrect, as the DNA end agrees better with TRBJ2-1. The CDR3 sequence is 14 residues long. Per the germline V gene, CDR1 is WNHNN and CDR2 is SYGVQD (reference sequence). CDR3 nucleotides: TGCGCCAGCCGAGGACTAGCGGAGAGCTACGAGCAGTTCTTC. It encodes CASRGLAESYEQFF.

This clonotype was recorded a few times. DNA for the CDR3: TGTGCCATCAGTGAGGCCTCAAGGTCCTATGGCTACACCTTC. Translating it yields CAISEASRSYGYTF. The genes are TRBV10-3 and TRBJ1-2; D call uncertain. The CDR3 is 14 amino acids. Trimming pared 2 bases from V and 4 bases from J, leaving 11 bases between. CDR1 is ENHRY and CDR2 is SYGVKD in the germline V gene.

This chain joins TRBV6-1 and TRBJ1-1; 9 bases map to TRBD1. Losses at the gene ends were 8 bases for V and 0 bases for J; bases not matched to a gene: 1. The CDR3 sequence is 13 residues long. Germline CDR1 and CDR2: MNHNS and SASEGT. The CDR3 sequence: CASGDRVNTEAFF. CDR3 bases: TGTGCCAGCGGGGACAGGGTGAACACTGAAGCTTTCTTT.